These T cell receptor beta chains were read from a single sample in a study of blood T cells in healthy people across ages. Each CDR3 protein gets one entry after TCRdb re-called the 5' RACE reads with MiXCR. Of 850,000 to 1,000,000 distinct CDR3 sequences listed, roughly 51% are singletons. The specimen sequenced was blood. These receptors came from an older woman in good health. Both conserved end residues are part of each CDR3.

v_gene | len | CDR3aa
TRBV24-1 | 14 | CATSDAGGNYEQYF
TRBV10-3 | 16 | CATTRSGLATYNEQYF
TRBV7-2 | 14 | CASSLERELGEQYF
TRBV6-5 | 16 | CASSLKLLAAAYEQYF
TRBV11-2 | 13 | CASSHLGDYGYTF
TRBV21-1 | 11 | CLDTETYGYTF
TRBV12-3/TRBV12-4 | 14 | CASSCSVSTDTQYF
TRBV5-1 | 13 | CASSDGVSLEQYF
TRBV6-5 | 14 | CASTWDASKETQYF
TRBV20-1 | 12 | CSARGDRETQYF
TRBV12-3/TRBV12-4 | 15 | CASSRSRLRGETQYF
TRBV7-2 | 17 | CASSLDGGTGEGETQYF
TRBV15 | 15 | CATSRETSGYNEQFF
TRBV29-1 | 13 | CSVHPGIPTEAFF
TRBV20-1 | 14 | CSARDRGLAAEQYF
TRBV27 | 18 | CASSLRQGAGENRDTQYF
TRBV6-1 | 14 | CASSETLPSGEQFF
TRBV12-3/TRBV12-4 | 13 | CASSLGLAGFQYF
TRBV7-2 | 14 | CASSPDSGAYEQYF
TRBV12-3/TRBV12-4 | 15 | CASSYNDGTGYGYTF
TRBV28 | 16 | CASRPKPSGSGETQYF
TRBV6-2/TRBV6-3 | 13 | CASSDRNTDTQYF
TRBV5-1 | 16 | CASSRSGAGQNNEQFF
TRBV5-1 | 14 | CASSSASSYNEQYF
TRBV20-1 | 11 | CSARNNNEQFF
TRBV7-9 | 18 | CASSLGGSSTGPQETQYF
TRBV20-1 | 14 | CSALLGESSYEQYF
TRBV4-2 | 13 | CASSQLGKETLYF
TRBV20-1 | 15 | CSASLGRFPYTEAFF
TRBV4-1 | 14 | CASSQPTGQDIQYF
TRBV29-1 | 13 | CSIEGQGAYEQYF
TRBV20-1 | 15 | CSARNPGTGPHEQYF
TRBV20-1 | 16 | CSAYQQGSPFRYEQYF
TRBV3-1 | 15 | CASSLLTGTNTEAFF
TRBV3-1 | 14 | CASSQDVGVIEQFF
TRBV5-1 | 16 | CASSSTAGRSSYEQYF
TRBV29-1 | 13 | CSVERQQNNEQFF
TRBV6-5 | 16 | CASSLRPSEGYNERFF
TRBV4-1 | 15 | CASSPFPRGGRGYTF
TRBV9 | 12 | CASTQITDTQYF
TRBV20-1 | 15 | CSARGAVGYTDTQYF
TRBV6-5 | 14 | CASSEDRGWFGYTF